Reported below is one T cell receptor beta chain. This entry comes from a study of control samples from healthy donors and cancer patients. Measured with immunoSEQ multiplex PCR; TCRdb has only the in-frame clones, and not every one. The sample contains approximately 120,000 clones, around 87% of which appear only once. Germline V gene lookup returns CDR1 DFQATT and CDR2 SNEGSKA (reference sequence). The CDR3 sequence is 15 residues long. V was trimmed by 3 bases and J by 8 bases, leaving 22 bases between them. The sequencing input was blood. The chain employs TRBV20-1 and TRBJ1-2; a possible D gene is TRBD1 (5 bases). The sequence was obtained from a man aged 55 to 70 in good health. The CDR3 DNA reads TGCAGTGCTAGTGAGGGGTTGGACGGGGCGCGCGGCTACACCTTC. It is translated as CSASEGLDGARGYTF.